Sequencing of this T cell receptor beta chain was carried out in a study of blood T cells in healthy people across ages. Overall study results and limits: The study found more naive CD4+ cells and higher diversity in long-lived than aged donors.

PCR was performed a second time for 7 to 11 cycles using a sample-barcoded 5' primer and a J-beta primer mix. TCRdb ran MiXCR on the 5' RACE reads and lists one entry per CDR3 protein. The sample shows about 1.8 million distinct CDR3 sequences, 49% of them seen only once. The V end lost 0 bases, the J end lost 0 bases, and 12 bases lay between the germline ends. Germline V lookup: CDR1 DFQATT, CDR2 SNEGSKA (reference sequence). This CDR3 is 16 amino acids long. Only a few counts were recorded for this clonotype. What it binds is not known. The chain has TRBV20-1 and TRBJ1-5; possibly TRBD1 for D (6 bases). The sequenced sample was blood. This TCR was sampled from a woman aged 40 to 55 in good health. This CDR3 is CSARDPTGFSNQPQHF. Written as DNA, the CDR3 is TGCAGTGCTAGAGATCCGACAGGATTTAGCAATCAGCCCCAGCATTTT.